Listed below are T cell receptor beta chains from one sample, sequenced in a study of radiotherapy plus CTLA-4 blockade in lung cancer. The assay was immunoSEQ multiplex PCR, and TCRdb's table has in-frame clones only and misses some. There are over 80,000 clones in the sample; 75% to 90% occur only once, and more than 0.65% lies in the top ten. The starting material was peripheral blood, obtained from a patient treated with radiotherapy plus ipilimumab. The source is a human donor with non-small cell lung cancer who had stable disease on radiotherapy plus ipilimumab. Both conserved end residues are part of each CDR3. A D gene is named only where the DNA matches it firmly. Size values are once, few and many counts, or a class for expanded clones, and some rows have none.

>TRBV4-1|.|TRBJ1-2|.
TGCGCCAGCAGCCAAGATTGGAGGGGACTCACCTTC
CASSQDWRGLTF
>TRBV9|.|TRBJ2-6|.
TGTGCCAGCAGCTCGCAAACGGTTACCTCTGGGGCCAACGTCCTGACTTTC
CASSSQTVTSGANVLTF
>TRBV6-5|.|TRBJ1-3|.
TGTGCCAGCAGGGCGGGGACCGGTGGAAACACCATATATTTT
CASRAGTGGNTIYF
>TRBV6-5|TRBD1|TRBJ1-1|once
TGTGCCAGCATCAAACAGGGGTTCGGGACTGAAGCTTTCTTT
CASIKQGFGTEAFF
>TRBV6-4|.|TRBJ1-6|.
TGTGCCAGCAGTGACAGTGGGGCCTCTTATTCACCCCTCCACTTT
CASSDSGASYSPLHF
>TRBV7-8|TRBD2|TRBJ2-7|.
TGTGCCAGCAGGCTAGCGGGAGTCATTTACGAGCAGTACTTC
CASRLAGVIYEQYF
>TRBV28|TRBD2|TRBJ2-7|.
TGTGCCAGCAGTTCCTCTAGCGGGAGGGCCTACGAGCAGTACTTC
CASSSSSGRAYEQYF
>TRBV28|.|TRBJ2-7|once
TGTGCCAGCAGTTTTGGAGGGAGGTCCTACGAGCAGTACTTC
CASSFGGRSYEQYF
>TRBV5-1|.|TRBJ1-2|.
TGCGCCAGCAGCTTGGTTCCGGGGGAATATGGCTACACCTTC
CASSLVPGEYGYTF
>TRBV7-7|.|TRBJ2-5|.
TGTGCCAGCAGCTCCGCCGGCAGGGGCATTGGGACCCAGTACTTC
CASSSAGRGIGTQYF
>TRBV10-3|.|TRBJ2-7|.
TGTGCCATCCGAGCACAGACCCCCTTGGAGCAGTACTTC
CAIRAQTPLEQYF
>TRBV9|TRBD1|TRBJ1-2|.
TGTGCCAGCAGCGAGACAGGGGCTGTTCGAGGCTACACCTTC
CASSETGAVRGYTF
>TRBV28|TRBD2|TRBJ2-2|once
TGTGCCAGCGGCACAACTAGCGGTTCTAACACCGGGGAGCTGTTTTTT
CASGTTSGSNTGELFF
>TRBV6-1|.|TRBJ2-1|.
TGTGCCAGCAGTGAAAGGCAGGGCAATGAGCAGTTCTTC
CASSERQGNEQFF
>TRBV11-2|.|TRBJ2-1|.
TGTGCCAGCAGCTTAGAATTGCAATCCTACAATGAGCAGTTCTTC
CASSLELQSYNEQFF
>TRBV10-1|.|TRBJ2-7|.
TGCGCCAGTCCCCGGCCCGACAGGATGTCCTACGAGCAGTACTTC
CASPRPDRMSYEQYF
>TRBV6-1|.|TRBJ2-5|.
TGTGCCAGCAGGAGAGACCCAACCGGGACCCAGTACTTC
CASRRDPTGTQYF
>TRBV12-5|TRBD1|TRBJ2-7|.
TGTGCTAGTGGTCCGGGACAGGGGGCCCACGAGCAGTACTTC
CASGPGQGAHEQYF
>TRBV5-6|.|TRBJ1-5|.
TGTGCCAGCAGCTTGGCCGGGCGTCAGCCCCAGCATTTT
CASSLAGRQPQHF
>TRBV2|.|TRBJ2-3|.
TGTGCCAGCAGTGAAGCCGGGTTCGGCGGCACAGATACGCAGTATTTT
CASSEAGFGGTDTQYF
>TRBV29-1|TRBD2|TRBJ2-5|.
TGCAGCGTTACGGGCCAGCGGGGGGTACAAGAGACCCAGTACTTC
CSVTGQRGVQETQYF
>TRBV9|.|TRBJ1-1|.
TGTGCCAGCAGCGTAGCTTCCGGGAACACTGAAGCTTTCTTT
CASSVASGNTEAFF
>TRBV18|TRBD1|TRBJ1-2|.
TGTGCCAGCTCACCAACGGACAGGAACTATGGCTACACCTTC
CASSPTDRNYGYTF
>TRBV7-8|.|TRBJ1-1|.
TGTGCCAGCAGCTTAGACAGGTCCAACACTGAAGCTTTCTTT
CASSLDRSNTEAFF
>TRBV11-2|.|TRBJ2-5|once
TGTGCCAGCAGCCCCGGTTCGGCCCAGTACTTC
CASSPGSAQYF
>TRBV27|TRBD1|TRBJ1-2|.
TGTGCCAGCATCGGGACAGGGTCTTATGGCTACACCTTC
CASIGTGSYGYTF
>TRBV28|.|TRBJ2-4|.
TGTGCCAGCAGTTTAAGGGTCGAGGGTGACAAAAACATTCAGTACTTC
CASSLRVEGDKNIQYF
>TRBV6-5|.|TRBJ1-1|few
TGTGCCAGCAGTGGGGTAGGGCCCGCTGAAGCTTTCTTT
CASSGVGPAEAFF
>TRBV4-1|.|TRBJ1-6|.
TGCGCCAGCAGCCTTCCGACTAAGGGGCCGAATTCACCCCTCCACTTT
CASSLPTKGPNSPLHF
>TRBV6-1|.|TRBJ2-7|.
TGTGCCAGCGGAGCCTCCTACGAGCAGTACTTC
CASGASYEQYF
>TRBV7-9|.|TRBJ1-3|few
TGTGCCAGCAGCCCACAGGGACTTTCGGGAAACACCATATATTTT
CASSPQGLSGNTIYF
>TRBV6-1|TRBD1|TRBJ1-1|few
TGTGCCAGCAGTGTTTTTAATGGGGGACAGGGCGCTTTCTTT
CASSVFNGGQGAFF
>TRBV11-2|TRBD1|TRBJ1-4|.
TGTGCCAGCAGGTTAAGCGGGACAGCTAATGAAAAACTGTTTTTT
CASRLSGTANEKLFF
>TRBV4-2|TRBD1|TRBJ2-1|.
TGTGCCAGCAGCCCAGGACAGGTGTCCTACAATGAGCAGTTCTTC
CASSPGQVSYNEQFF
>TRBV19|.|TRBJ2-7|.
TGTGCCAGTAGTATGTCCCGGGTCACCGAGCAGTACTTC
CASSMSRVTEQYF
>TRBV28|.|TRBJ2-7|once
TGTGCCAGCAAGTCGGAGGGAAAAGTGGACGAGCAGTACTTC
CASKSEGKVDEQYF
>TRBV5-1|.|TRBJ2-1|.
TGCGCCAGCAGCCCCGACTCGAATGAGCAGTTCTTC
CASSPDSNEQFF
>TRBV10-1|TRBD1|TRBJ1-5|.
TGCGCCGTTCAGACGACAGGGGATGAGGAGGGTCAGCCCCAGCATTTT
CAVQTTGDEEGQPQHF
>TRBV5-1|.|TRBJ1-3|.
TGCGCCAGCAGCCCGACAGGACTCTCCGGAAACACCATATATTTT
CASSPTGLSGNTIYF
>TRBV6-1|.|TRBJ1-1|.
TGTGCCAGCCACCAAGACAGCTCACCAATCGAAGCTTTCTTT
CASHQDSSPIEAFF
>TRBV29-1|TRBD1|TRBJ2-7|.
TGCAGCGGCCGACAGGGTGGTAGGGAGCAGTACTTC
CSGRQGGREQYF
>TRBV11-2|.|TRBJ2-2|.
TGTGCCAGCAGCTTAGGTGTTAACACCGGGGAGCTGTTTTTT
CASSLGVNTGELFF
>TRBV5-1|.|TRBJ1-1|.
TGCGCCAGCAGCTGGTTGGGGCCCTTGAACACTGAAGCTTTCTTT
CASSWLGPLNTEAFF
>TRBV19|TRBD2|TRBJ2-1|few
TGTGCCAGTAGTAAGACTAGCGGGATTAATGAGCAGTTCTTC
CASSKTSGINEQFF
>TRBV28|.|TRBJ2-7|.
TGTGCCAGCACACCCCGGGACATAGCCTACGAGCAGTACTTC
CASTPRDIAYEQYF
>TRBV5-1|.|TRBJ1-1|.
TGCGCCAGCAGCTTGGTGGGGAAGGCAGAGGGGACGGACACTGAAGCTTTCTTT
CASSLVGKAEGTDTEAFF
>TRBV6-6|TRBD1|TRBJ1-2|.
TGTGCCAGCAGTTGGAGGACAGGGGTTGGCTATGGCTACACCTTC
CASSWRTGVGYGYTF
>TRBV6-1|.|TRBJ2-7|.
TGTGCCAGCAGCTCCGACAGGCGAGCCTACGAGCAGTACTTC
CASSSDRRAYEQYF
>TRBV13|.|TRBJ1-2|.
TGTGCCAGCAGCTCCTGGGGTTTATATGGCTACACCTTC
CASSSWGLYGYTF
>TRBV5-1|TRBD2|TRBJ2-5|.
TGCGCCAGCAGCTTGTCCCGACTAGCGGTCCAAGAGACCCAGTACTTC
CASSLSRLAVQETQYF
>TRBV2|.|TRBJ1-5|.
TGTGCCAGCAGTAGAGAAGCAGGGCCGCAGCCCCAGCATTTT
CASSREAGPQPQHF
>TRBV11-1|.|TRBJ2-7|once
TGTGCCAGCAGCCTGAGACAGCCCTACGAGCAGTACTTC
CASSLRQPYEQYF
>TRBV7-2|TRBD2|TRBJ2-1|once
TGTGCCAGCAGCTTAGGTTGGGGGGGCAATGAGCAGTTCTTC
CASSLGWGGNEQFF
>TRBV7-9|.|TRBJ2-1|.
TGTGCCAGCAGCTTAAGTTCAGGGAACGATGAGCAGTTCTTC
CASSLSSGNDEQFF
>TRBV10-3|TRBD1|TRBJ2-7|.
TGTGCCATCAGTGACCCCAACCGGGACAGGGGTTCCTACGAGCAGTACTTC
CAISDPNRDRGSYEQYF